The 29 T cell receptor beta chains below all came from one sample that was sequenced in a study of breast tumors, draining lymph nodes, adjacent tissues. Each CDR3 protein is one row after TCRdb ran MiXCR on the multiplex PCR reads. The sample has about 80,000 distinct CDR3 sequences, under 25% seen once. Breast cancer patients provided tissue from their axillary draining lymph nodes. Source material: axillary lymph node tissue. Receptors were obtained from a female donor with breast cancer. Some clones in this sample may be carry-over from other donors' samples.

This clonotype was seen repeatedly, ten times or more. J is TRBJ1-2 and V is TRBV5-1; the D is unclear. CDR3 length equals 13 residues. V was shortened by 0 bases and J by 7 bases, with 10 bases between the two germline ends. Germline assignment: CDR1 SGHRS and CDR2 YFSETQ. The CDR3 DNA reads TGCGCCAGCAGCTTGGGGGGTGCGGCTGGCTACACCTTC. Translation: CASSLGGAAGYTF. The whole variable domain, remainder taken from reference TRBV5-1 and TRBJ1-2, is KAGVTQTPRYLIKTRGQQVTLSCSPISGHRSVSWYQQTPGQGLQFLFEYFSETQRNKGNFPGRFSGRQFSNSRSEMNVSTLELGDSALYLCASSLGGAAGYTFGSGTRLTVV.

There are many counts of this clonotype. The chain has TRBV2 and TRBJ1-5; a weak D match, TRBD1 (5 bases). The CDR3 contains 13 residues. Trimming left V 10 bases short and J 2 bases short, with 12 bases between. The germline CDR1 and CDR2 sequences are SNHLY and FYNNEI. CDR3 loop: CAIRGMGNQPQHF. The CDR3 bases are TGTGCCATTAGGGGTATGGGCAATCAGCCCCAGCATTTT.

There are many counts of this clonotype. J is TRBJ2-5 and V is TRBV2; unclear D gene. Germline V gene data show CDR1 as SNHLY and CDR2 as FYNNEI. V shed 7 bases and J shed 4 bases, with 10 bases lying between them. This CDR3 comprises 12 residues. The CDR3 protein is CASIREGETQYF. The CDR3 coding sequence is TGTGCCAGCATAAGAGAAGGAGAGACCCAGTACTTC.

There are many counts of this clonotype. The chain is built from TRBV5-1 and TRBJ1-4; no firm D call. Germline CDR1 SGHRS, CDR2 YFSETQ. This CDR3 has 14 residues. The V gene lost 0 bases and the J gene lost 3 bases, with 6 bases spanning the gap. CDR3 loop: CASSLERANEKLFF. CDR3 in DNA: TGCGCCAGCAGCTTGGAAAGGGCTAATGAAAAACTGTTTTTT.

This clonotype was seen more than once but under ten times. The genes are TRBV11-2 and TRBJ2-3; D perhaps matches TRBD2 (5 bases). The CDR3 covers 13 residues. Germline lookup yields CDR1 SGHAT and CDR2 FQNNGV. Trimming removed 6 bases at V and 4 bases at J, with 11 bases between. As DNA, the CDR3 is TGTGCCAGCAGACCTCGAGGGTCAGATACGCAGTATTTT. This gives the protein CASRPRGSDTQYF.

This sequence joins TRBV12-3 or TRBV12-4 and TRBJ2-3; 7 positions match TRBD2. The CDR3 is 16 amino acids. With 3 bases clipped from V and 4 bases from J, the junction kept 10 bases outside the gene matches. Written as DNA, the CDR3 is TGTGCCAGCAGTTTTCGGGTAGCGGGTGAAGCAGATACGCAGTATTTT. Its translation: CASSFRVAGEADTQYF.

This clonotype was detected ten times or more. The V and J genes are TRBV4-3 and TRBJ2-3; D call uncertain. The CDR3 has 16 residues. Per germline, CDR1 LGHNA and CDR2 YSLEER. V was shortened by 0 bases and J by 4 bases, with 14 bases between the two germline ends. CDR3 nucleotide sequence: TGCGCCAGCAGCCAAGATAGTGTAGGGTTGGCAGATACGCAGTATTTT. This gives the protein CASSQDSVGLADTQYF.

The V and J genes are TRBV27 and TRBJ1-4; possibly TRBD1 for D (6 bases). Germline V gives CDR1 MNHEY, CDR2 SMNVEV (reference sequence). Trimming left V 9 bases short and J 7 bases short, with 18 bases between. This CDR3 spans 14 amino acids. DNA of the CDR3: TGTGCCAGTTGGCTAACAGGGTGGGGTGAAAAACTGTTTTTT. Translated: CASWLTGWGEKLFF.

A note on this clonotype: A read error may explain this, as a much larger clone is one base away. V is TRBV6-2 or TRBV6-3 and J is TRBJ2-2; D is unclear. The V end lost 4 bases, the J end lost 9 bases, and 9 bases lay between the germline ends. CDR3 length: 12 residues. Germline V gives CDR1 MNHEY, CDR2 SVGEGT. The CDR3 loop is CASSLNPRELFF. The CDR3 DNA sequence: TGTGCCAGCAGTTTAAACCCCAGGGAGCTGTTTTTT.

The rearrangement uses TRBV7-9 and TRBJ2-2, with D perhaps matching TRBD2 (6 bases). V was clipped by 4 bases and J by 5 bases, with 17 bases between them. Germline CDR1 reads SEHNR; CDR2 reads FQNEAQ (reference sequence). The CDR3 runs to 16 residues. CDR3 nucleotides: TGTGCCAGCAGCTCCCTTATCGGGGGTTTTACCGGGGAGCTGTTTTTT. This translates into CASSSLIGGFTGELFF. The full variable domain, completed using reference TRBV7-9 and TRBJ2-2, is DTGVSQNPRHKITKRGQNVTFRCDPISEHNRLYWYRQTLGQGPEFLTYFQNEAQLEKSRLLSDRFSAERPKGSFSTLEIQRTEQGDSAMYLCASSSLIGGFTGELFFGEGSRLTVL.

This clonotype was observed many times. The chain joins TRBV12-3 or TRBV12-4 to TRBJ1-2, with a tentative D call TRBD1 (6 bases). The CDR3 sequence is 15 residues long. Trimming left V 2 bases short and J 4 bases short, with 14 bases between. CDR3 in DNA: TGTGCCAGCAGTTTATGGTCCAGGGGCGGCTATGGCTACACCTTC. This gives the protein CASSLWSRGGYGYTF.

This clonotype was recorded only once. One base away lies a much larger clone, so this may be a sequencing read error. The V gene is TRBV5-6, the J gene TRBJ2-1; D might be TRBD2 (5 bases). CDR1 and CDR2 (germline): SGHDT, YYEEEE. The CDR3 runs 15 residues. Written as DNA, the CDR3 is TGTGCCGGCAGCTTGTACCCTAGCACAGTCAATGAGCAGTTCTTC. Translating it yields CAGSLYPSTVNEQFF.

This clonotype was seen many times. The chain is built from TRBV15 and TRBJ2-1, with D possibly TRBD1 on 5 matching bases. The CDR3 sequence is 16 residues long. Germline lookup yields CDR1 LNHNV and CDR2 YYDKDF (reference sequence). V lost 5 bases, J lost 4 bases, and 18 bases lay in between. The chain's CDR3 is CATSGAQASSYNEQFF. In nucleotides, the CDR3 is TGTGCCACCAGCGGGGCTCAGGCTAGTTCTTACAATGAGCAGTTCTTC.

With respect to this clonotype: Given a much more abundant clone one base away, this may be a read error. V and J are TRBV19 and TRBJ2-7; D gene unclear. The germline V gene has CDR1 LNHDA and CDR2 SQIVND (reference sequence). The CDR3 covers 14 residues. Written as DNA, the CDR3 is TGTGCCGGTAGTCCCCGCCCCCCGCCCTACGAGCAGTACTTC. It yields the protein CAGSPRPPPYEQYF.

This clonotype appeared many times. V and J are TRBV4-1 and TRBJ2-7; D is perhaps TRBD2 (6 bases). Germline CDR1 reads MGHRA; CDR2 reads YSYEKL. Trimming left V 2 bases short and J 2 bases short, with 10 bases between. The CDR3 runs to 14 residues. The CDR3 reads CASSQSSATYEQYF. CDR3 DNA: TGCGCCAGCAGCCAATCTAGCGCAACCTACGAGCAGTACTTC.

About this clonotype: A much larger clone differs from this one at a single base, so this may be a read error. The chain is built from TRBV4-3 and TRBJ1-4; tentative D call: TRBD1 (6 bases). The CDR3 extends over 17 amino acids. Germline lookup yields CDR1 LGHNA and CDR2 YSLEER. The CDR3 sequence: CASRPNLGGGGVEKLLF. CDR3 sequence (DNA): TGCGCCAGCAGGCCCAACCTTGGGGGCGGAGGGGTAGAAAAACTGTTATTT.

This clonotype was picked up many times. The V gene is TRBV20-1, the J gene TRBJ1-5; D perhaps matches TRBD1 (5 bases). Germline CDR1 is DFQATT and CDR2 is SNEGSKA (reference sequence). Trimming took off 0 bases at V and 6 bases at J, with 18 bases between the two ends. This CDR3 region has 16 residues. The CDR3 nucleotides are TGCAGTGCTAGAGATTCAAGAGGCAGGGTTACTCAGCCCCAGCATTTT. Its protein is CSARDSRGRVTQPQHF.

The chain recombines TRBV20-1 with TRBJ1-2, with D perhaps matching TRBD1 (6 bases). Germline values: CDR1 DFQATT, CDR2 SNEGSKA (reference sequence). The CDR3 loop spans 13 amino acids. V was trimmed by 5 bases and J by 5 bases, leaving 15 bases between them. The CDR3 loop is CSALDRKTYGYTF. The CDR3 nucleotides read TGCAGTGCTTTGGACAGAAAGACATATGGCTACACCTTC.

This clonotype appeared many times. V usage is TRBV24-1 and J usage is TRBJ2-1; 10 bases agree with TRBD2. Looked up from germline, CDR1 is KGHDR and CDR2 is SFDVKD. This CDR3 has 16 residues. The ends lost 3 bases at V and 10 bases at J; junction bases unmatched: 11. The CDR3 DNA sequence: TGTGCCACCAGTGATACAACCAAGCGGGAGGGCATGGAGCAGTTCTTC. Translated: CATSDTTKREGMEQFF.

Many counts were recorded for this clonotype. The chain joins TRBV7-2 to TRBJ2-7; D ambiguous. This CDR3 has 13 residues. V dropped 1 base and J dropped 7 bases, with 11 bases sitting between them. Germline CDR1 and CDR2: SGHTA and FQGNSA. CDR3 protein: CASSLVFAWEQYF. The CDR3 DNA sequence: TGTGCCAGCAGCTTAGTATTTGCGTGGGAGCAGTACTTC.

This clonotype was seen only a few times. V and J are TRBV20-1 and TRBJ2-4; D remains ambiguous. The CDR3 is made up of 15 amino acids. Germline CDR1 DFQATT, CDR2 SNEGSKA (reference sequence). V was trimmed by 5 bases and J by 0 bases, leaving 14 bases between them. For the CDR3, the DNA is TGCAGTGCTGAGGACGTGACTCTAGCCAAAAACATTCAGTACTTC. It specifies CSAEDVTLAKNIQYF.

This clonotype came up many times. The chain is built from TRBV2 and TRBJ1-2; 7 bases map to TRBD1. CDR1 is SNHLY, CDR2 FYNNEI, per germline. This CDR3 is built from 13 residues. Germline trimming cut 8 bases from V and 8 bases from J; bases unmatched to any gene: 11. The chain's CDR3 is CASGREGAKGYTF. The CDR3 DNA reads as TGTGCCAGCGGCCGAGAGGGGGCTAAAGGCTACACCTTC.

The chain is built from TRBV6-6 and TRBJ2-1; 14 bases agree with TRBD2. After removal of 2 bases from V and 7 bases from J, the junction contained 7 bases not matched to a gene. The CDR3 sequence is 17 residues long. Germline V gene data show CDR1 as MNHNY and CDR2 as SVGAGI (reference sequence). This chain's CDR3 is CASSYPRLAGGPNEQFF. The CDR3 DNA sequence: TGTGCCAGCAGTTACCCTCGACTAGCGGGAGGGCCTAATGAGCAGTTCTTC.

The chain is built from TRBV7-6 and TRBJ2-7, with D unclear. This CDR3 is built from 14 residues. Germline CDR1 is SGHVS and CDR2 is FNYEAQ. Trimming shortened V by 7 bases and J by 2 bases, and 15 bases separated the two germline ends. DNA of the CDR3: TGTGCCAGCATTATAGGGTGGCAGGCCTACGAGCAGTACTTC. Translated: CASIIGWQAYEQYF.

This clonotype was observed at least ten times. This chain links TRBV5-4 with TRBJ1-6, with D perhaps TRBD1 (6 bases). Between the trimmed V and J ends, which lost 4 bases and 7 bases, there was a span of 15 bases. CDR3 length equals 15 residues. The V gene's germline CDR1 is SGHNT and CDR2 YYREEE (reference sequence). The DNA for the CDR3 is TGTGCCAGCAGCGTAAACAGGGCAGGGAATTCACCCCTCCACTTT. It translates to CASSVNRAGNSPLHF.

This clonotype is a singleton in its sample. A much larger clone sits a single nucleotide away, making a read error possible. The rearrangement joins TRBV29-1 to TRBJ1-5; D not resolved. Germline CDR1 is SQVTM and CDR2 is ANQGSEA. Trimming stripped 7 bases from V and 7 bases from J, with 17 bases between. The CDR3 is made up of 13 amino acids. The CDR3 protein is CSDGLSDSQPQHF. The CDR3 bases are TGCAGCGATGGGCTCTCGGACTCCCAGCCCCAGCATTTT.

In this sample, this clonotype turned up a few times. This may arise from a read error, as a much more abundant clone is one base away. The chain joins TRBV7-2 to TRBJ2-7; D not certain. V was cut by 8 bases and J by 2 bases, with 13 bases left in between. The CDR3 is 13 residues long. CDR1 is SGHTA and CDR2 is FQGNSA in the germline V gene. The CDR3 DNA reads as TGTGCCAGCGGCCCCAAAGGACCCTACGAGCAGTACTTC. Translated: CASGPKGPYEQYF.

This clonotype was observed at least ten times. The chain employs TRBV28 and TRBJ1-6; D call uncertain. The length of the CDR3 is 14 residues. Trimming removed 6 bases at V and 7 bases at J, with 13 bases between. Looked up from germline, CDR1 is MDHEN and CDR2 is SYDVKM. CDR3 DNA: TGTGCCAGCAGCCAGAGGGCCTGGAATTCACCCCTCCACTTT. This sequence encodes CASSQRAWNSPLHF.

The rearrangement uses TRBV28 and TRBJ1-4, with TRBD1 as a possible D gene (6 bases). Deletions cut 4 bases from V and 4 bases from J, with 13 bases between. The germline gives CDR1 MDHEN, CDR2 SYDVKM. The CDR3 covers 15 residues. DNA of the CDR3: TGTGCCAGCAGTTCCGCCGGGGGCCGTAATGAAAAACTGTTTTTT. Encoded protein: CASSSAGGRNEKLFF.